This record looks at one T cell receptor (beta chain) sequence and its context. Its antigen is unknown. The data belong to a study of T cells in localized non-small cell lung cancer. General observations from the study: Because researchers sequenced only one region of the tumor, heterogeneity is still possible. For the top 100 tumor clones, a median around 55 also appeared in adjacent lung. A raised T cell density in blood coincided with lengthier overall survival.

Repertoires were generated with immunoSEQ multiplex PCR, while TCRdb's copy carries only in-frame clones and drops some. The data show 45,000 to 55,000 clones, roughly 89% seen once. The germline gives CDR1 SGHRS, CDR2 YFSETQ. This CDR3 has 14 amino acids. J gave up 6 bases and V 4 bases, and 8 bases lay outside the gene matches. This receptor was obtained from a male donor at least 60 years old with stage III squamous cell lung carcinoma. The material was peripheral blood, obtained before any cancer treatment. The chain couples TRBV5-1 to TRBJ1-2, with TRBD1 matching 8 bases. CDR3 bases: TGCGCCAGCAGCGGCGACAGGGGAAGGGATGGCTACACCTTC. Encoded protein: CASSGDRGRDGYTF.